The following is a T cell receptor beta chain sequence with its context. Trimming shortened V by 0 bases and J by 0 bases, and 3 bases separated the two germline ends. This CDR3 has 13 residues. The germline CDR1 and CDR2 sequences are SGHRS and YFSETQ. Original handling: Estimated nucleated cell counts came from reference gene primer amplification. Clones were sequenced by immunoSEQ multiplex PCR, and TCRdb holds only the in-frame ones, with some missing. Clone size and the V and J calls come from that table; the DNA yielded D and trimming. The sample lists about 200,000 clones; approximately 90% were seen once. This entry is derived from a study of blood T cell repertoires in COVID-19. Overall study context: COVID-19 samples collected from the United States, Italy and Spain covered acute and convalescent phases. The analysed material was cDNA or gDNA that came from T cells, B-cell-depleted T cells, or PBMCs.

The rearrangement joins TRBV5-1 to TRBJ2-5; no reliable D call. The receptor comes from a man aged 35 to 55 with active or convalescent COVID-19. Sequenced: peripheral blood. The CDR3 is CASSLDNQETQYF. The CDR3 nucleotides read TGCGCCAGCAGCTTGGACAACCAAGAGACCCAGTACTTC.